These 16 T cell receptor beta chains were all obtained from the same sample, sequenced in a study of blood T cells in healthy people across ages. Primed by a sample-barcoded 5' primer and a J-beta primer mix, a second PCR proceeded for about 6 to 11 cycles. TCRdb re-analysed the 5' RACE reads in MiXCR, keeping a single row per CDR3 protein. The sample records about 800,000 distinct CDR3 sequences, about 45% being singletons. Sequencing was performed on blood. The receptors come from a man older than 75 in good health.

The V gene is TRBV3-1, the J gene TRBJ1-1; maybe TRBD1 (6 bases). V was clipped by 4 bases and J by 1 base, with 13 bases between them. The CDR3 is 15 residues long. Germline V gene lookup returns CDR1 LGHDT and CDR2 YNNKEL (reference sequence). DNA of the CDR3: TGTGCCAGCAGCCGATCGGGGGCGGAGAACACTGAAGCTTTCTTT. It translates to CASSRSGAENTEAFF.

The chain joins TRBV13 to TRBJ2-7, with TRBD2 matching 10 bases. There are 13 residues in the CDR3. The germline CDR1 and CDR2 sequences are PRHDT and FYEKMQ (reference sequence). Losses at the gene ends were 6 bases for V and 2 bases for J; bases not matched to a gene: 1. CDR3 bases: TGTGCCAGCAGTACTAGCGGGGCCTACGAGCAGTACTTC. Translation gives CASSTSGAYEQYF. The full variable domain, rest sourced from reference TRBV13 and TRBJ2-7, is AAGVIQSPRHLIKEKRETATLKCYPIPRHDTVYWYQQGPGQDPQFLISFYEKMQSDKGSIPDRFSAQQFSDYHSELNMSSLELGDSALYFCASSTSGAYEQYFGPGTRLTVT.

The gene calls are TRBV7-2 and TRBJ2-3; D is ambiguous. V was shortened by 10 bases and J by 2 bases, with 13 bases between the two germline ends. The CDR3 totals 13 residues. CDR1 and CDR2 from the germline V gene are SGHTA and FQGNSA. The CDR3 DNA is TGTGCCACCAACACACGCTCCACAGATACGCAGTATTTT. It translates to CATNTRSTDTQYF. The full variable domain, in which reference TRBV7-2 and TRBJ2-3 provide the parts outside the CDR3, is GAGVSQSPSNKVTEKGKDVELRCDPISGHTALYWYRQSLGQGLEFLIYFQGNSAPDKSGLPSDRFSAERTGGSVSTLTIQRTQQEDSAVYLCATNTRSTDTQYFGPGTRLTVL.

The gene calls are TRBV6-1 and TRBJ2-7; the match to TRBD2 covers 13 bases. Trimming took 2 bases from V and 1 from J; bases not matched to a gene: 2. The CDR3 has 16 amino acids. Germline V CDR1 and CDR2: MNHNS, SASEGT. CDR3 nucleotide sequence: TGTGCCAGCAGTGAAACTAGCGGGAGGGCGTCCTACGAGCAGTACTTC. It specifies CASSETSGRASYEQYF.

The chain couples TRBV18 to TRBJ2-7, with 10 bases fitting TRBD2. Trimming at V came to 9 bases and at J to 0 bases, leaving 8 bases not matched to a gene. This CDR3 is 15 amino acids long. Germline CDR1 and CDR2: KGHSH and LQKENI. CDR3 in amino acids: CASSPGLANSYEQYF. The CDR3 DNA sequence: TGTGCCAGTTCCCCGGGACTAGCGAACTCCTACGAGCAGTACTTC.

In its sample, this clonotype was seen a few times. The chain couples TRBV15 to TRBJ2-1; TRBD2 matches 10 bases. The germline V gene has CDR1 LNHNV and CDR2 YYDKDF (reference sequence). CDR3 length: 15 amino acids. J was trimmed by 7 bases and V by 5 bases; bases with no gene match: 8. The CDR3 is CATSVLAGVRNEQFF. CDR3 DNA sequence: TGTGCCACCAGCGTGCTAGCGGGAGTTCGGAATGAGCAGTTCTTC.

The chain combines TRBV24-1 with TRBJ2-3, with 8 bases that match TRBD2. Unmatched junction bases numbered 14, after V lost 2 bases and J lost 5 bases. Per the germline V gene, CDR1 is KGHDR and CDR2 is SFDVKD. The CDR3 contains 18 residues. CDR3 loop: CATSDSLSGGRLQDTQYF. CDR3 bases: TGTGCCACCAGTGATTCCTTAAGCGGGGGAAGATTACAAGATACGCAGTATTTT.

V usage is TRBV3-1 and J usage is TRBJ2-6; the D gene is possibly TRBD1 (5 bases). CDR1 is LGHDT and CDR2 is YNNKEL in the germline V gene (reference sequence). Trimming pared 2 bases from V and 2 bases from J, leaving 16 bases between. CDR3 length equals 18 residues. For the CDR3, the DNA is TGTGCCAGCAGCCAACCGGGCCAAGGGGTACCTGGGGCCAACGTCCTGACTTTC. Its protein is CASSQPGQGVPGANVLTF.

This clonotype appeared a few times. DNA of the CDR3: TGTGCCAGCAGCCCTCCGGGACAAGGGATCACAGATACGCAGTATTTT. Its translation is CASSPPGQGITDTQYF. The chain links TRBV11-3 to TRBJ2-3; TRBD1 is a possible D gene (6 bases). V shed 5 bases and J shed 2 bases, with 17 bases lying between them. The germline V gene encodes CDR1 SGHNT and CDR2 YENEEA. The CDR3 has 16 amino acids.

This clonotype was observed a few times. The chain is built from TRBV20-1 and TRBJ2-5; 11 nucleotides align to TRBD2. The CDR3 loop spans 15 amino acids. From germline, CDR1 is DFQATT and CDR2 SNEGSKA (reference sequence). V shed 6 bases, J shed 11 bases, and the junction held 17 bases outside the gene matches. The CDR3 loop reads CSAAGLAGIYNEQYF. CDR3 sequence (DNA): TGCAGTGCGGCAGGACTAGCGGGCATCTACAATGAGCAGTACTTC.

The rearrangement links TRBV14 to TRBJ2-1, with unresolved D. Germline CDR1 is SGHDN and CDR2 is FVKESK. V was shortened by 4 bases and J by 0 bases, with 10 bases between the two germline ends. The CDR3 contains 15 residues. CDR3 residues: CASSRYADSYNEQFF. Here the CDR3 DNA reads TGTGCCAGCAGCCGTTACGCGGACTCCTACAATGAGCAGTTCTTC.

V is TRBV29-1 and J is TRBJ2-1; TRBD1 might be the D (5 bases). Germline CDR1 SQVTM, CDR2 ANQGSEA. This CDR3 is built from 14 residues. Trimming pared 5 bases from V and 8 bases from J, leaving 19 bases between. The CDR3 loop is CSVQGLLGYDEQFF. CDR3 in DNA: TGCAGCGTTCAGGGTCTCCTGGGTTACGATGAGCAGTTCTTC.

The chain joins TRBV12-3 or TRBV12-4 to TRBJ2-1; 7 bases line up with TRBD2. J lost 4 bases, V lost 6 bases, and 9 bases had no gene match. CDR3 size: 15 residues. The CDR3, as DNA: TGTGCCAGCAGCCATCTCGGGGGAGGGTACAATGAGCAGTTCTTC. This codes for CASSHLGGGYNEQFF.

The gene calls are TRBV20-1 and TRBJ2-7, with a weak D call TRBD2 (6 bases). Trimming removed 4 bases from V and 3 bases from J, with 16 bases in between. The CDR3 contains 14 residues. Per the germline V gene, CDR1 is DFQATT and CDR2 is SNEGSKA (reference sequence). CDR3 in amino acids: CSATVSSRDYEQYF. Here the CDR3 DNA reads TGCAGTGCTACCGTTTCCTCGCGGGACTACGAGCAGTACTTC.

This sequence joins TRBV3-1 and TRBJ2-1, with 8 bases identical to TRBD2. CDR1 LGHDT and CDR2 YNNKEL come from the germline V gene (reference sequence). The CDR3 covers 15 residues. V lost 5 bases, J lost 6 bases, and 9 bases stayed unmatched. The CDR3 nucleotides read TGTGCCAGCAGCTATTCGCGAGCGGGAGTCAATGAGCAGTTCTTC. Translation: CASSYSRAGVNEQFF.

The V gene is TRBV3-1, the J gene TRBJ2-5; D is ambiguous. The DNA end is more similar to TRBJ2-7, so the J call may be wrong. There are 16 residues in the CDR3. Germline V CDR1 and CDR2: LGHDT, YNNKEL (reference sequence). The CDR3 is CASSQDPSSHMYEQYF. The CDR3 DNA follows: TGTGCCAGCAGCCAAGATCCTTCGTCCCACATGTACGAGCAGTACTTC.